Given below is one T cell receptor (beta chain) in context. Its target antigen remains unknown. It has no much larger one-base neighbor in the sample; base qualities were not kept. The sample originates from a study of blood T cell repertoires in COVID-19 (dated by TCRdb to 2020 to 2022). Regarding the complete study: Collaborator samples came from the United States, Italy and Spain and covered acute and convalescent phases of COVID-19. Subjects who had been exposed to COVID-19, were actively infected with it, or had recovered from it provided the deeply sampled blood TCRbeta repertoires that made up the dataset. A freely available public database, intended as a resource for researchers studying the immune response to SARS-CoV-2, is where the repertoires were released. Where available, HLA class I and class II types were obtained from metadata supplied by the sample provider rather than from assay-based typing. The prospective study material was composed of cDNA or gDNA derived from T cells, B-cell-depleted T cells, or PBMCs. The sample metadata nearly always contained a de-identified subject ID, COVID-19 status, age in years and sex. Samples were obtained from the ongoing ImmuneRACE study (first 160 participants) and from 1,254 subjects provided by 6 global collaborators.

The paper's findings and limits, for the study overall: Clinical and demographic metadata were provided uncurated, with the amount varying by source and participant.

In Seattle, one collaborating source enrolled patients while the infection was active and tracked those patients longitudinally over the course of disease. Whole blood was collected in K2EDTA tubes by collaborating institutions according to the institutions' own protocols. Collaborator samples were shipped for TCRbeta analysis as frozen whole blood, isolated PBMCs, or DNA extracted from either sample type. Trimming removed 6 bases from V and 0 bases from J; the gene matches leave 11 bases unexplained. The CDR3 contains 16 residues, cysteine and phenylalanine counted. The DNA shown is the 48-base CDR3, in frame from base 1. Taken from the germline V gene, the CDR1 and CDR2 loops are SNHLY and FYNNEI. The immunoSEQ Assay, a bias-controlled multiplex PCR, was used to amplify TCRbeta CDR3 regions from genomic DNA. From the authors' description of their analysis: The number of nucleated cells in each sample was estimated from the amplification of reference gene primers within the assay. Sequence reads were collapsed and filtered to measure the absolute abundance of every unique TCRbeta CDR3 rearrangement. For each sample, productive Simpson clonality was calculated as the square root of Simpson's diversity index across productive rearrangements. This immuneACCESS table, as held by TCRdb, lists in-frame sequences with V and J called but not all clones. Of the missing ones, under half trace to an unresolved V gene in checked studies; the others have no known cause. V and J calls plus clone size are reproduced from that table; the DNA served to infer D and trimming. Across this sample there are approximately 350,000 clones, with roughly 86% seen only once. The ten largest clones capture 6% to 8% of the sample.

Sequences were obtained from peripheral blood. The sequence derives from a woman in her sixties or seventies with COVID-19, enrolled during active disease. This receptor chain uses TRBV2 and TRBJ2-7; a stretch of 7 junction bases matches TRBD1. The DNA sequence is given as TGTGCCAGCAGCCAGGGAACCGGGACAGCCTCCTACGAGCAGTACTTC. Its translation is CASSQGTGTASYEQYF.